The following is a T cell receptor (beta chain) sequence with its context. Per the original methods: Amplification from reference gene primers served as the basis for estimated nucleated cell counts. Assay used: immunoSEQ multiplex PCR; TCRdb lists only in-frame clones, some missing. From that table come the V and J calls and clone size; the DNA was used to work out D and trimming. The data show 210,000 or so clones, about 85% seen once. V shed 8 bases and J shed 9 bases, with 11 bases lying between them. There are 11 residues in the CDR3. In germline, CDR1 is SGHNT, CDR2 YENEEA. The data derive from a study of blood T cell repertoires in COVID-19.

The sequence came from a woman between 18 and 29 years old who had recovered from COVID-19. The chain links TRBV11-3 to TRBJ2-1; the D gene is possibly TRBD1 (5 bases). The sample comprised peripheral blood. DNA of the CDR3: TGTGCCAGCGCTTTAAGGGGTGAGCAGTTCTTC. Its translation is CASALRGEQFF.